A single sample is the source of the 6 T cell receptor beta chains below, sequenced in a study of blood T cell repertoires in COVID-19. Profiled with immunoSEQ multiplex PCR; TCRdb holds only in-frame clones, not every one. The data contain 150,000 to 200,000 clones, 75% to 90% of them seen just once; the ten biggest clones take up less than 3.5%. The material sequenced was peripheral blood. These receptors were collected from a woman aged 60 to 75 with acute or convalescent COVID-19.

V gene TRBV6-5 combines with J gene TRBJ2-1; 7 bases are a match to TRBD2. The CDR3 runs to 16 residues. Per germline, CDR1 MNHEY and CDR2 SVGAGI. Unmatched junction bases numbered 9, after V lost 2 bases and J lost 5 bases. In nucleotides, the CDR3 is TGTGCCAGCAGTTACACCGGGTCCAGCGGGAACAATGAGCAGTTCTTC. It yields the protein CASSYTGSSGNNEQFF.

This clone came up once. V usage is TRBV21-1 and J usage is TRBJ1-2; TRBD1, as called in the table, went unchecked against the DNA. TRBV21-1 is tagged as a pseudogene. The CDR3 totals 16 residues. The CDR3, as DNA: TGTGCCAGCAGCAAAGTCGGCGGACAAGCTAACTATGGCTACACCTTC. Translating gives CASSKVGGQANYGYTF.

The rearrangement joins TRBV5-1 to TRBJ2-1; TRBD1 is a possible D gene (6 bases). Germline-derived CDR1 and CDR2 are SGHRS and YFSETQ. Trimming took 7 bases from V and 2 from J, leaving 25 bases between them. This CDR3 is built from 18 residues. CDR3 nucleotide sequence: TGCGCCAGCCGAGCTCGACACCCAGGGGTTGATACCTACAATGAGCAGTTCTTC. Amino acids: CASRARHPGVDTYNEQFF.

The V gene is TRBV5-1, the J gene TRBJ2-7; the match to TRBD1 covers 10 bases. Germline lookup yields CDR1 SGHRS and CDR2 YFSETQ. With V trimmed by 5 bases and J by 1 base, 3 bases remained unmatched. This CDR3 contains 14 residues. The CDR3 spells CASSRTGGSYEQYF. The CDR3 nucleotides are TGCGCCAGCAGTAGGACAGGGGGATCCTACGAGCAGTACTTC.

The J gene is TRBJ2-3, the V gene TRBV4-3, with 10 nucleotides matching TRBD1. Per the germline V gene, CDR1 is LGHNA and CDR2 is YSLEER. The V gene end was trimmed by 1 base and the J gene end by 0 bases; junction bases not matched to a gene: 13. There are 20 residues in the CDR3. CDR3 sequence (DNA): TGCGCCAGCAGCCAAGCGACAGGGGGCGCAGACAGACCTAGCACAGATACGCAGTATTTT. Its protein is CASSQATGGADRPSTDTQYF.

The chain uses TRBV11-2 and TRBJ1-2; D ambiguous. The germline CDR1 and CDR2 sequences are SGHAT and FQNNGV. This CDR3 is built from 16 residues. The germline V and J ends were trimmed by 0 bases and 4 bases, with 15 bases remaining between them. The DNA for the CDR3 is TGTGCCAGCAGCTTAGACCGCAGCGTGAATCTCTATGGCTACACCTTC. The encoded protein is CASSLDRSVNLYGYTF.